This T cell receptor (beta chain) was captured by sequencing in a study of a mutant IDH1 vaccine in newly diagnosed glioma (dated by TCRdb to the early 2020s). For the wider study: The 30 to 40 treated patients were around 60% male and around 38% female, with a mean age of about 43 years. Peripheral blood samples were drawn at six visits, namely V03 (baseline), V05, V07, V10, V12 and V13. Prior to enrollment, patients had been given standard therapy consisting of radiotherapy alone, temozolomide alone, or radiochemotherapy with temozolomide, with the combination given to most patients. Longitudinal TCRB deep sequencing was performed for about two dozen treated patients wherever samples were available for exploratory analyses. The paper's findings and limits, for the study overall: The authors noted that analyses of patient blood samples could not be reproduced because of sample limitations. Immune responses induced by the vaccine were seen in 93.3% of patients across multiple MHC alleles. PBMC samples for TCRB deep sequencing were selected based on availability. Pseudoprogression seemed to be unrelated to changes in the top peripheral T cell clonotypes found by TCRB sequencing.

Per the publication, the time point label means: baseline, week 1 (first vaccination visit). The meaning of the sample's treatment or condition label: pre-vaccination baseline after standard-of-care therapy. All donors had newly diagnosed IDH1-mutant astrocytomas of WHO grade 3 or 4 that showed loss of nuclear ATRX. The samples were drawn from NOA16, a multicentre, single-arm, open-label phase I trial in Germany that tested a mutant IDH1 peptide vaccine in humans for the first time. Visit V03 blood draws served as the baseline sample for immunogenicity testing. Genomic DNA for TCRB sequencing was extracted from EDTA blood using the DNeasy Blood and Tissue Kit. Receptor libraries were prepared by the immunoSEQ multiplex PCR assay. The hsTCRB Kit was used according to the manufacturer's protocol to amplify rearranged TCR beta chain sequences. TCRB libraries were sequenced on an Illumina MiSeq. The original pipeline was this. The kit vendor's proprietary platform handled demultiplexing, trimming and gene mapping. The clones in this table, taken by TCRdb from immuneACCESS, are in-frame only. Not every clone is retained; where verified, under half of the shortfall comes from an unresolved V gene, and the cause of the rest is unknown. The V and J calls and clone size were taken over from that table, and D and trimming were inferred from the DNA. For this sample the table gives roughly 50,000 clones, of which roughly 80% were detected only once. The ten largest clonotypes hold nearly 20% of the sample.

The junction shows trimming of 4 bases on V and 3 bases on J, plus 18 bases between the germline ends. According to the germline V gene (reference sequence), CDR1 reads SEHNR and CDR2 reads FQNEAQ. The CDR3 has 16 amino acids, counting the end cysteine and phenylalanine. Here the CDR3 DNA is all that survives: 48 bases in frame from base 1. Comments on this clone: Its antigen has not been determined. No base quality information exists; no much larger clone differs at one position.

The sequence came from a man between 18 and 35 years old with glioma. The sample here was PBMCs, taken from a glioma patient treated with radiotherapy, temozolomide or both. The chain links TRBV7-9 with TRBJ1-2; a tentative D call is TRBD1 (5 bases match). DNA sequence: TGTGCCAGCAGCTCCCTGGTTGGGGGGGGTTACTATGGCTACACCTTC. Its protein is CASSSLVGGGYYGYTF.